These T cell receptor beta chains were read from a single sample in a study of blood T cell repertoires in COVID-19. Libraries were prepared by immunoSEQ multiplex PCR; TCRdb keeps only in-frame clonotypes and omits some of them. This table has 100,000 or so clones, roughly 89% appearing once. The sequenced material came from peripheral blood. These TCRs come from a human donor with acute or convalescent COVID-19. The donor label of this sample is uncertain. The CDR3 runs from the conserved cysteine through the conserved F or W. Fields, in order: J gene, V gene, CDR3 protein.

TRBJ1-2 | TRBV6-2/TRBV6-3 | CASSSFNLHTGTGVGGYTF
TRBJ1-2 | TRBV4-3 | CASSQDPYAGLGYGYTF
TRBJ2-7 | TRBV30 | CACYHPGKAYEQYF
TRBJ2-7 | TRBV4-3 | CASSLGTGAYEQYF
TRBJ2-3 | TRBV7-2 | CASSNRGTSGTDTQYF
TRBJ2-2 | TRBV11-3 | CASSSKGAVMDGELFF
TRBJ2-1 | TRBV28 | CASSSGQGGEQFF
TRBJ2-2 | TRBV7-3 | CASRTGGGNTGELFF
TRBJ2-3 | TRBV7-9 | CASSLGGSLTDTQYF
TRBJ2-7 | TRBV11-3 | CASSSGSYEQYF
TRBJ1-1 | TRBV29-1 | CSVVLNQGRGVAEAFF
TRBJ1-2 | TRBV28 | CASSLLKGPIRGYGYTF
TRBJ2-2 | TRBV7-2 | CASISGGAANTGELFF
TRBJ1-1 | TRBV3-1/TRBV3-2 | CASSQSGEAFF
TRBJ1-1 | TRBV7-2 | CASSWPTGGNDAFF
TRBJ2-1 | TRBV7-3 | CASSLTTGGYNEQFF
TRBJ2-6 | TRBV11-2 | CASSLLAGTGGSGANVLTF